The source of this T cell receptor (beta chain) is a study of blood T cell repertoires in COVID-19 (TCRdb year 2020). About the investigation overall: The collaborator samples originated in the United States, Italy and Spain and spanned the acute and convalescent phases of COVID-19. Where HLA class I and class II types were available, the types were taken from metadata supplied by the sample provider, not from assay-based typing. The material from the prospective study consisted of cDNA or gDNA derived from T cells, B-cell-depleted T cells, or PBMCs. Samples came from the ongoing ImmuneRACE study (first 160 participants) plus 1,254 subjects from 6 global collaborators. Nearly every sample came with metadata listing a de-identified subject ID, COVID-19 status, age in years and sex. Subjects who had been exposed to COVID-19, were actively infected with it, or had recovered from it provided the deeply sampled blood TCRbeta repertoires that made up the dataset. The repertoires were released in a freely available public database intended as a resource for research on the immune response to SARS-CoV-2. General study outcomes and caveats: How much clinical and demographic metadata was included differed by source and by participant, and the metadata was provided uncurated.

TCRbeta CDR3 regions were amplified from genomic DNA using the immunoSEQ Assay, a bias-controlled multiplex PCR. Per the authors' processing: Within the assay, amplification of reference gene primers was used to estimate how many nucleated cells each sample contained. To quantify the absolute abundance of each unique TCRbeta CDR3 rearrangement, sequence reads were collapsed and filtered. For each sample, productive Simpson clonality was calculated by taking the square root of Simpson's diversity index across productive rearrangements. TCRdb limited this immuneACCESS table to in-frame rearrangements with V and J called. A share of clones is missing; checked studies link under half to unresolved V genes, and the rest is unexplained. Clonal size and the V and J genes are those of that table, whereas D and trimming came from the DNA. This sample gives about 34,000 clones in total; approximately 71% of them show up just once. The ten largest clones represent 16% of the sample.

Whole blood was collected in K2EDTA tubes by collaborating institutions according to the institutions' own protocols. For TCRbeta analysis, collaborators shipped samples as frozen whole blood, isolated PBMCs, or DNA extracted from either of those sample types. This clone was observed a single time. Its antigen remains undetermined. The record has no base qualities; no much larger clone is one base away. From cysteine to phenylalanine, the CDR3 is 15 amino acids long. Here the CDR3 DNA is all that survives: 45 bases in frame from base 1. V trim: 4 bases; J trim: 5 bases; unmatched bases: 4. The germline V gene encodes CDR1 SGHNT and CDR2 YYREEE (reference sequence).

This clonotype was sampled from a human donor in a cohort sampled during active COVID-19. Sequencing input: peripheral blood. The rearranged chain carries TRBV5-4 and TRBJ2-5; TRBD2 agrees with 14 junctional bases. The CDR3 region: CASSGTSGRGETQYF. The bases read TGTGCCAGCAGCGGGACTAGCGGGAGAGGCGAGACCCAGTACTTC.